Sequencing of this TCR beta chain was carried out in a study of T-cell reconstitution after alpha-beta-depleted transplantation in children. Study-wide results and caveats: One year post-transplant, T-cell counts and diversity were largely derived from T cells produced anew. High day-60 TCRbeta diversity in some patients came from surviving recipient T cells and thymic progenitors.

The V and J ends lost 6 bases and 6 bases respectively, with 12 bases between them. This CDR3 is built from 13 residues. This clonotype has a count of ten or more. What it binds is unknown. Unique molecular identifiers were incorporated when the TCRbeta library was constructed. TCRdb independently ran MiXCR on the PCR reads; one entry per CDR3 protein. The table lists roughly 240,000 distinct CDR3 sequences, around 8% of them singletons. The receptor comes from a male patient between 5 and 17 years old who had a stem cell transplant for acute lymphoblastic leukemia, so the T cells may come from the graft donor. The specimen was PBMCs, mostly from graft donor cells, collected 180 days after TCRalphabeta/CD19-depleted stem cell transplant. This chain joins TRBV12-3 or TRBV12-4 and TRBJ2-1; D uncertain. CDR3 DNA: TGTGCCAGCAGCGCCACGGGCCCCAATGAGCAGTTCTTC. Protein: CASSATGPNEQFF.